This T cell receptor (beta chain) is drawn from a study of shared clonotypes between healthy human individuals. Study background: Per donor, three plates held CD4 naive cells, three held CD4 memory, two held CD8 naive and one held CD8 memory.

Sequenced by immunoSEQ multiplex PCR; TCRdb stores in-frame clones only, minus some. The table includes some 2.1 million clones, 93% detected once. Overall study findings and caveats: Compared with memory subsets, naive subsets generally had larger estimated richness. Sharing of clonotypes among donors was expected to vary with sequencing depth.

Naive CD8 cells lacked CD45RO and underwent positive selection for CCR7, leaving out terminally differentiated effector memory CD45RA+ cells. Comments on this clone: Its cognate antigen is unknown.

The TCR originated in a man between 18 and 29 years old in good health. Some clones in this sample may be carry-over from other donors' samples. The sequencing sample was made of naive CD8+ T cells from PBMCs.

CDR3 residues: CASSPRGGRSEYF. CDR3 coding DNA: TGTGCCAGCAGTCCTAGGGGAGGCCGGAGTGAGTACTTC. The rearrangement uses TRBV27 and TRBJ2-7, with D possibly TRBD2 on 6 matching bases. V lost 5 bases and J lost 11, with 19 bases in between. The CDR3 covers 13 residues. In germline, CDR1 is MNHEY, CDR2 SMNVEV (reference sequence).